This paragraph covers one TCR beta chain sequence. This sample was included in a study of blood T cell repertoires in COVID-19. In the study overall: Samples of COVID-19 (acute and convalescent) were obtained from the United States, Italy and Spain. T cells, B-cell-depleted T cells, or PBMCs supplied cDNA or gDNA.

Under the authors' procedure: Reference gene primer amplification gave nucleated cell count estimates. Sequencing was performed with immunoSEQ multiplex PCR; in TCRdb, only in-frame clones are kept and a portion is missing. That table supplies the V and J calls and clone size; D and trimming were determined from the DNA. This table has about 53,000 clones, around four fifths appearing once. CDR1 and CDR2 (germline): SGHVS, FQNEAQ. This CDR3 comprises 15 residues. V was pared by 4 bases and J by 5 bases, with 10 bases of the junction left unmatched. The chain is built from TRBV7-8 and TRBJ2-5, with 7 bases identical to TRBD2. The source material was peripheral blood. The clonotype originates from a human donor in a cohort sampled during active COVID-19. The CDR3 DNA reads as TGTGCCAGCAGCTACCTTGGCGGGGGAGGGGAGACCCAGTACTTC. This gives the protein CASSYLGGGGETQYF. Full variable domain (outside the CDR3, taken from reference TRBV7-8 and TRBJ2-5): GAGVSQSPRYKVAKRGQDVALRCDPISGHVSLFWYQQALGQGPEFLTYFQNEAQLDKSGLPSDRFFAERPEGSVSTLKIQRTQQEDSAVYLCASSYLGGGGETQYFGPGTRLLVL.